This T cell receptor beta chain appears in the sequencing data of a study of shared clonotypes between healthy human individuals. The germline CDR1 and CDR2 sequences are SNHLY and FYNNEI. Trimming at V came to 6 bases and at J to 3 bases, leaving 10 bases not matched to a gene. The CDR3 sequence is 18 residues long. Here immunoSEQ multiplex PCR was the method, and the copy in TCRdb shows in-frame clones only, minus some. The table records 900,000 to 1,200,000 clones, 75% to 85% of them present only once. The sequenced sample was memory CD4+ T cells from PBMCs. Subset described: CD45RA-negative fraction. The genes are TRBV2 and TRBJ2-3; 15 bases map to TRBD2. The TCR originated in a man between 18 and 29 years old in good health. Some clones in this sample may be carry-over from other donors' samples. The CDR3 sequence: CASRYPPGLAGGTDTQYF. The CDR3 region has the DNA TGTGCCAGCAGATATCCCCCGGGACTAGCGGGAGGAACAGATACGCAGTATTTT. The whole variable domain, filled in from reference TRBV2 and TRBJ2-3, reads EPEVTQTPSHQVTQMGQEVILRCVPISNHLYFYWYRQILGQKVEFLVSFYNNEISEKSEIFDDQFSVERPDGSNFTLKIRSTKLEDSAMYFCASRYPPGLAGGTDTQYFGPGTRLTVL.